What follows describes a single T cell receptor (beta chain). These data come from a study of blood T cell repertoires in COVID-19. The V gene lost 0 bases and the J gene lost 0 bases, with 8 bases spanning the gap. This CDR3 is 16 amino acids long. The germline V gene encodes CDR1 ENHRY and CDR2 SYGVKD. Clones were read by immunoSEQ multiplex PCR, and TCRdb kept only the in-frame ones, dropping some. The sample consists of 100,000 to 150,000 clones, approximately 80% of them appearing once. V usage is TRBV10-3 and J usage is TRBJ1-4; tentatively, D is TRBD1 (6 bases). This TCR was sampled from a man aged 35-49 years with active or convalescent COVID-19. Sequencing was performed on peripheral blood. CDR3 nucleotides: TGTGCCATCAGTGAGTCACAGGGTGCAACTAATGAAAAACTGTTTTTT. Translation: CAISESQGATNEKLFF.